The 32 T cell receptor beta chains listed next were all sequenced from one sample in a study of cytomegalovirus exposure and HLA in healthy donors (dated 2017 in TCRdb). To prepare the library, the immunoSEQ multiplex PCR assay was applied. A mixture of 60 forward primers for TCR Vbeta segments and 13 reverse primers for TCR Jbeta segments was used in the multiplex PCR. TCRdb holds this immuneACCESS table with in-frame rearrangements only. Some clones are missing; in checked studies, unresolved V genes explain under half, and the rest has no known cause. The sample includes about 210,000 clones, with 70% to 90% observed a single time. The top ten clones comprise roughly 0.33% of the sample. The sequencing sample was made of PBMCs. The receptors here all came from a woman aged 25 to 39 in good health and CMV-seronegative.

The CDR3 DNA follows: TGCAGCGCCGAGCGGGGGGCAACCTACAATGAGCAGTTCTTC. The encoded protein is CSAERGATYNEQFF. The V gene is TRBV29-1, the J gene TRBJ2-1; 9 bases are a match to TRBD2. The germline CDR1 and CDR2 sequences are SQVTM and ANQGSEA. The CDR3 covers 14 residues. Trimming cost V 7 bases and J 2 bases; bases outside gene matches: 6.

V and J are TRBV10-3 and TRBJ1-1; D is perhaps TRBD1 (6 bases). The V and J ends lost 6 bases and 0 bases respectively, with 11 bases between them. CDR3 size: 14 residues. The germline gives CDR1 ENHRY, CDR2 SYGVKD. The CDR3 is CAISPGTLNTEAFF. The CDR3 DNA reads TGTGCCATCAGCCCCGGGACACTGAACACTGAAGCTTTCTTT.

The V and J genes are TRBV29-1 and TRBJ2-3; no reliable D call. This CDR3 is 13 amino acids long. CDR1 is SQVTM, CDR2 ANQGSEA, per germline. V lost 3 bases and J lost 6, with 13 bases in between. CDR3 DNA: TGCAGCGTTGATGGTAGTCCTTTGGATACGCAGTATTTT. It encodes CSVDGSPLDTQYF.

CDR3 in DNA: TGCGCCAGCAGCCAATCCGGGACAGGGGGTGGTGAGCAGTTCTTC. Its protein is CASSQSGTGGGEQFF. The chain recombines TRBV4-1 with TRBJ2-1, with 11 bases aligning to TRBD1. The germline gives CDR1 MGHRA, CDR2 YSYEKL. Trimming removed 2 bases from V and 9 bases from J; junction bases left unmatched: 6. The CDR3 runs 15 residues.

The chain recombines TRBV4-1 with TRBJ2-3; 7 bases are shared with TRBD1. Germline assignment: CDR1 MGHRA and CDR2 YSYEKL. After removal of 2 bases from V and 1 base from J, the junction contained 0 bases not matched to a gene. The CDR3 is made up of 14 amino acids. The CDR3 nucleotides are TGCGCCAGCAGCCAAACAGGGGGCACAGATACGCAGTATTTT. Translated, it gives CASSQTGGTDTQYF.

V and J are TRBV28 and TRBJ2-7; a weak D match, TRBD1 (5 bases). Germline V lookup: CDR1 MDHEN, CDR2 SYDVKM. The CDR3 spans 13 residues. V was shortened by 4 bases and J by 12 bases, with 19 bases between the two germline ends. The CDR3 here is CASSSQDKPTWYF. In nucleotides, the CDR3 is TGTGCCAGCAGTTCCCAGGACAAACCCACTTGGTACTTC.

The genes are TRBV6-5 and TRBJ1-4, with D possibly being TRBD1 (6 bases). The CDR3 totals 14 residues. Between the trimmed V and J ends, which lost 2 bases and 6 bases, there was a span of 10 bases. The germline V gene encodes CDR1 MNHEY and CDR2 SVGAGI. In nucleotides, the CDR3 is TGTGCCAGCAGTTACGTGGACAGAGATGAAAAACTGTTTTTT. It encodes CASSYVDRDEKLFF.

This chain links TRBV7-9 with TRBJ2-2; 7 bases are a match to TRBD1. The V gene's germline CDR1 is SEHNR and CDR2 FQNEAQ (reference sequence). The CDR3 runs to 12 residues. V lost 4 bases, J lost 7 bases, and 0 bases stayed unmatched. Here the CDR3 DNA reads TGTGCCAGCAGCTGGGACAGCGGGGAGCTGTTTTTT. Translated: CASSWDSGELFF.

The rearrangement uses TRBV6-6 and TRBJ1-2, with 9 bases aligning to TRBD1. CDR1 is MNHNY and CDR2 is SVGAGI in the germline V gene (reference sequence). Trimming took 4 bases from V and 8 from J; bases not matched to a gene: 14. This CDR3 has 16 amino acids. CDR3 sequence: CASSSAWWDREGGYTF. CDR3 nucleotides: TGTGCCAGCAGTTCCGCCTGGTGGGACAGGGAAGGAGGCTACACCTTC.

This chain uses TRBV5-1 with TRBJ2-1; 9 bases map to TRBD2. Germline CDR1 and CDR2: SGHRS and YFSETQ. The CDR3 covers 15 residues. V trimming: 0 bases; J trimming: 5 bases; junction bases outside the gene matches: 3. This CDR3 reads CASSLGLADDNEQFF. The CDR3, as DNA: TGCGCCAGCAGCTTGGGACTAGCGGATGACAATGAGCAGTTCTTC.

This clone has just one count. The DNA of the CDR3 is TGCGCCAGCAGCCTGGGCAGGCAAAGCTCTGGGGCCAACGTCCTGACTTTC. Protein: CASSLGRQSSGANVLTF. The V call is TRBV4-1, the J call TRBJ2-6, with D hard to call. The V end was cut by 4 bases, the J end by 0 bases, with 13 bases between. Germline CDR1 MGHRA, CDR2 YSYEKL. There are 17 residues in the CDR3.

This clone was detected once. This sequence joins TRBV10-2 and TRBJ2-1, with 14 bases aligning to TRBD2. Per the germline V gene, CDR1 is WSHSY and CDR2 is SAAADI. Unmatched junction bases numbered 8, after V lost 6 bases and J lost 7 bases. The CDR3 has 16 residues. The CDR3 DNA reads as TGCGCCAGCAGGGGGACTAGCGGGAGTTTTACGAATGAGCAGTTCTTC. This codes for CASRGTSGSFTNEQFF.

The gene calls are TRBV5-6 and TRBJ2-5; TRBD1 is a possible D gene (6 bases). This CDR3 region has 14 residues. Deletions cut 4 bases from V and 5 bases from J, with 15 bases between. The germline V gene has CDR1 SGHDT and CDR2 YYEEEE. DNA of the CDR3: TGTGCCAGCAGCCTACCACAGGGCCGGGAGACCCAGTACTTC. Translated: CASSLPQGRETQYF.

This rearrangement joins TRBV4-1 to TRBJ2-7; 8 bases map to TRBD1. There are 19 residues in the CDR3. Germline CDR1 MGHRA, CDR2 YSYEKL. J was trimmed by 3 bases and V by 1 base; bases with no gene match: 17. CDR3 in amino acids: CASSQGTLYPGQGGYEQYF. As DNA, the CDR3 is TGCGCCAGCAGCCAAGGGACTTTATATCCCGGACAGGGTGGCTACGAGCAGTACTTC.

A single count supports this clone. The V and J genes are TRBV5-1 and TRBJ1-4, with 9 bases that match TRBD1. J lost 8 bases, V lost 5 bases, and 7 bases had no gene match. Germline CDR1 and CDR2: SGHRS and YFSETQ. The CDR3 length is 14 residues. CDR3 residues: CASRPGTGTEKLFF. DNA of the CDR3: TGCGCCAGCAGGCCCGGGACAGGGACGGAAAAACTGTTTTTT.

The CDR3 sequence is CASRFGNQPQHF. The CDR3 DNA follows: TGTGCCAGTAGGTTCGGGAATCAGCCCCAGCATTTT. This chain links TRBV19 with TRBJ1-5; D is uncertain. There are 12 residues in the CDR3. From germline, CDR1 is LNHDA and CDR2 SQIVND (reference sequence). The V gene lost 6 bases and the J gene lost 4 bases, with 7 bases spanning the gap. The whole variable domain, filled in from reference TRBV19 and TRBJ1-5, reads DGGITQSPKYLFRKEGQNVTLSCEQNLNHDAMYWYRQDPGQGLRLIYYSQIVNDFQKGDIAEGYSVSREKKESFPLTVTSAQKNPTAFYLCASRFGNQPQHFGDGTRLSIL.

DNA of the CDR3: TGTGCCAGCAGCGTACGGGGAGCGCCGCCGGGAAGCACAGATACGCAGTATTTT. Its translation is CASSVRGAPPGSTDTQYF. The rearrangement uses TRBV9 and TRBJ2-3; TRBD2 might be the D (5 bases). The CDR3 contains 18 residues. Trimming took 1 base from V and 0 from J, leaving 18 bases between them. Germline CDR1 is SGDLS and CDR2 is YYNGEE.

The chain recombines TRBV5-1 with TRBJ2-1, with TRBD2 matching 12 bases. V gave up 3 bases and J gave up 7 bases; unmatched junction bases: 8. Germline CDR1 is SGHRS and CDR2 is YFSETQ. This CDR3 has 16 residues. This CDR3 reads CASSSRLAGAGNEQFF. CDR3 sequence (DNA): TGCGCCAGCAGCTCTAGACTAGCGGGGGCTGGGAATGAGCAGTTCTTC. The full variable domain, in which reference TRBV5-1 and TRBJ2-1 provide the parts outside the CDR3, is KAGVTQTPRYLIKTRGQQVTLSCSPISGHRSVSWYQQTPGQGLQFLFEYFSETQRNKGNFPGRFSGRQFSNSRSEMNVSTLELGDSALYLCASSSRLAGAGNEQFFGPGTRLTVL.

J is TRBJ2-1 and V is TRBV9; the D gene is possibly TRBD2 (7 bases). Germline V gene sequence: CDR1 SGDLS, CDR2 YYNGEE. There are 14 residues in the CDR3. Between the trimmed V and J ends, which lost 3 bases and 8 bases, there was a span of 15 bases. The CDR3 sequence is CASSEGGRGYEQFF. In DNA, the CDR3 is TGTGCCAGCAGCGAGGGAGGGAGGGGGTATGAGCAGTTCTTC.

This clone was found once. The chain combines TRBV5-1 with TRBJ2-1; D gene unclear. Trimming removed 0 bases from V and 7 bases from J, with 5 bases in between. The CDR3 spans 12 residues. The germline gives CDR1 SGHRS, CDR2 YFSETQ. This CDR3 is CASSLARNEQFF. The CDR3 nucleotides read TGCGCCAGCAGCTTGGCCAGGAATGAGCAGTTCTTC.

This clone was detected only a few times. The V call is TRBV19, the J call TRBJ2-1, with TRBD2 matching 10 bases. Germline V gene data show CDR1 as LNHDA and CDR2 as SQIVND (reference sequence). The CDR3 length is 15 residues. Trimming at V came to 5 bases and at J to 3 bases, leaving 4 bases not matched to a gene. The CDR3 DNA reads TGTGCCAGTAGTTTAGGACTAGCGGACTACAATGAGCAGTTCTTC. Amino acid sequence: CASSLGLADYNEQFF.

The V call is TRBV2, the J call TRBJ2-7; 8 bases agree with TRBD1. There are 14 residues in the CDR3. CDR1 is SNHLY, CDR2 FYNNEI, per germline. V dropped 9 bases and J dropped 4; count of bases not matched to a gene: 11. CDR3 protein: CASTSGTGGYEQYF. The CDR3, as DNA: TGTGCCAGTACTTCCGGGACAGGCGGTTACGAGCAGTACTTC.

The rearrangement links TRBV19 to TRBJ2-2; TRBD1 aligns across 8 bases. The CDR3 has 14 amino acids. Germline V gene lookup returns CDR1 LNHDA and CDR2 SQIVND (reference sequence). After removal of 7 bases from V and 3 bases from J, the junction contained 4 bases not matched to a gene. CDR3 sequence reads: CASTTGGDTGELFF. The CDR3 region has the DNA TGTGCCAGTACCACAGGGGGAGACACCGGGGAGCTGTTTTTT.

This rearrangement joins TRBV5-1 to TRBJ2-3; D not resolved. The germline V and J ends were trimmed by 0 bases and 0 bases, with 11 bases remaining between them. The CDR3 is 16 amino acids. Germline loops: CDR1 SGHRS, CDR2 YFSETQ. The CDR3 is CASSLAGSTSTDTQYF. The CDR3 DNA sequence: TGCGCCAGCAGCTTGGCCGGGTCGACGAGCACAGATACGCAGTATTTT.

J is TRBJ2-2 and V is TRBV7-9; D is ambiguous. This CDR3 is built from 11 residues. Germline V gene sequence: CDR1 SEHNR, CDR2 FQNEAQ (reference sequence). V lost 8 bases to trimming and J lost 9 bases, with 10 bases between them. Here the CDR3 reads CASAHGRELFF. The CDR3 DNA reads as TGTGCCAGCGCACATGGGCGGGAGCTGTTTTTT.

The rearrangement links TRBV7-9 to TRBJ2-3, with D hard to call. Looked up from germline, CDR1 is SEHNR and CDR2 is FQNEAQ (reference sequence). The germline V and J ends were trimmed by 5 bases and 0 bases, with 9 bases remaining between them. The CDR3 runs 14 residues. The CDR3 sequence is CASSRQASTDTQYF. Written as DNA, the CDR3 is TGTGCCAGCAGCCGACAAGCTAGCACAGATACGCAGTATTTT.

The gene calls are TRBV7-6 and TRBJ1-2; no definite D call. The CDR3 loop spans 16 amino acids. The germline V gene encodes CDR1 SGHVS and CDR2 FNYEAQ. V was clipped by 4 bases and J by 1 base, with 16 bases between them. The CDR3 nucleotides read TGTGCCAGCAGCTCTTCATCCTTGGCGGATAACTATGGCTACACCTTC. Amino acids: CASSSSSLADNYGYTF. Complete variable domain (other parts from reference TRBV7-6 and TRBJ1-2): GAGVSQSPRYKVTKRGQDVALRCDPISGHVSLYWYRQALGQGPEFLTYFNYEAQQDKSGLPNDRFSAERPEGSISTLTIQRTEQRDSAMYRCASSSSSLADNYGYTFGSGTRLTVV.

The chain combines TRBV27 with TRBJ2-7, with 7 positions matching TRBD1. CDR1 and CDR2 from the germline V gene are MNHEY and SMNVEV (reference sequence). The CDR3 has 14 amino acids. V gave up 9 bases and J gave up 6 bases; unmatched junction bases: 14. The CDR3 DNA reads TGTGCCAGTAGACAAAGGACAGGCCTCGGCGAGCAGTACTTC. Protein sequence: CASRQRTGLGEQYF.

The gene calls are TRBV9 and TRBJ2-7; D perhaps matches TRBD2 (5 bases). The V end lost 1 base, the J end lost 5 bases, and 19 bases lay between the germline ends. Per germline, CDR1 SGDLS and CDR2 YYNGEE. This CDR3 has 16 residues. Written as DNA, the CDR3 is TGTGCCAGCAGCGTATCGAGGGAGCTAGGTCGAAACGAGCAGTACTTC. It translates to CASSVSRELGRNEQYF.

On this clone: At the DNA level, this CDR3 is encoded by other sequences in the same sample as well. The chain employs TRBV9 and TRBJ1-2; 9 bases agree with TRBD1. Germline assignment: CDR1 SGDLS and CDR2 YYNGEE. Trimming at V came to 4 bases and at J to 2 bases, leaving 3 bases not matched to a gene. This CDR3 has 14 residues. The CDR3 loop is CASSPGQGNYGYTF. In DNA, the CDR3 is TGTGCCAGCAGCCCAGGACAGGGGAACTATGGCTACACCTTC.

The chain carries TRBV2 and TRBJ2-3; TRBD2 matches 7 bases. The length of the CDR3 is 16 residues. CDR1 and CDR2 (germline): SNHLY, FYNNEI. J lost 1 base, V lost 2 bases, and 6 bases had no gene match. CDR3 DNA: TGTGCCAGCAGTGAAAGGTGGGAGGGCGGCACAGATACGCAGTATTTT. It encodes CASSERWEGGTDTQYF.

In regard to this clone: Different DNA sequences within this sample yield the same CDR3. The V and J genes are TRBV6-1 and TRBJ1-5, with D unresolved. Trimming stripped 6 bases from V and 0 bases from J, with 6 bases between. The CDR3 has 13 residues. Germline values: CDR1 MNHNS, CDR2 SASEGT. The CDR3 loop is CASRTYSNQPQHF. The DNA for the CDR3 is TGTGCCAGCAGGACTTATAGCAATCAGCCCCAGCATTTT.